Listed here are 6 T cell receptor beta chains from one sample, sequenced in a study of shared clonotypes between healthy human individuals. The assay was immunoSEQ multiplex PCR, and TCRdb's table has in-frame clones only and misses some. The sample consists of 2 million to 2.5 million clones, 85% to 95% of them appearing once. Input material: naive CD4+ T cells from PBMCs. Specified subset: CD45RA+ positively selected. The receptors were gathered from a man between 18 and 35 years old in good health. Some clones in this sample may be carry-over from other donors' samples.

The gene calls are TRBV9 and TRBJ2-7, with D possibly matching TRBD1 (7 bases). V was shortened by 4 bases and J by 3 bases, with 17 bases between the two germline ends. The CDR3 totals 15 residues. Germline loops: CDR1 SGDLS, CDR2 YYNGEE. This CDR3 reads CASSPGVTGNYEQYF. Here the CDR3 DNA reads TGTGCCAGCAGCCCGGGGGTGACAGGGAACTACGAGCAGTACTTC.

The chain carries TRBV5-1 and TRBJ2-1; 10 bases align to TRBD2. The CDR3 totals 16 residues. The J segment lost 3 bases and the V segment lost 2 bases, leaving 5 bases of the junction unmatched. Germline CDR1 is SGHRS and CDR2 is YFSETQ. CDR3 residues: CASSLGTSAFYNEQFF. CDR3 nucleotide sequence: TGCGCCAGCAGCTTAGGGACTAGCGCTTTCTACAATGAGCAGTTCTTC.

The rearrangement uses TRBV5-6 and TRBJ2-7; the D gene is possibly TRBD1 (6 bases). Germline CDR1 reads SGHDT; CDR2 reads YYEEEE. The length of the CDR3 is 14 residues. Trimming pared 5 bases from V and 5 bases from J, leaving 17 bases between. The CDR3: CASSSPRYRDEQYF. CDR3 DNA sequence: TGTGCCAGCAGTTCGCCGCGATACAGGGACGAGCAGTACTTC.

V and J are TRBV2 and TRBJ2-7, with 7 bases that match TRBD1. After removal of 6 bases from V and 12 bases from J, the junction contained 17 bases not matched to a gene. Germline loops: CDR1 SNHLY, CDR2 FYNNEI. The CDR3 runs 14 residues. The CDR3: CASSDRARLVQRYF. DNA of the CDR3: TGTGCCAGCAGCGACAGGGCCCGGCTGGTGCAGCGGTACTTC.

This clone was observed a handful of times. V and J are TRBV28 and TRBJ1-5; TRBD1 aligns across 10 bases. Germline V gene sequence: CDR1 MDHEN, CDR2 SYDVKM. V lost 5 bases, J lost 7 bases, and 11 bases stayed unmatched. The CDR3 is made up of 16 amino acids. CDR3: CASSLRPGQGWQPQHF. CDR3 sequence (DNA): TGTGCCAGCAGTCTGCGACCGGGACAGGGGTGGCAGCCCCAGCATTTT.

The CDR3 is CAWSKPSTDTQYF. CDR3 nucleotides: TGTGCCTGGAGCAAGCCGAGCACAGATACGCAGTATTTT. This chain uses TRBV30 with TRBJ2-3; D unresolved. V dropped 3 bases and J dropped 0 bases, with 7 bases sitting between them. The germline V gene has CDR1 GTSNPN and CDR2 SVGIG (reference sequence). The CDR3 length is 13 residues.